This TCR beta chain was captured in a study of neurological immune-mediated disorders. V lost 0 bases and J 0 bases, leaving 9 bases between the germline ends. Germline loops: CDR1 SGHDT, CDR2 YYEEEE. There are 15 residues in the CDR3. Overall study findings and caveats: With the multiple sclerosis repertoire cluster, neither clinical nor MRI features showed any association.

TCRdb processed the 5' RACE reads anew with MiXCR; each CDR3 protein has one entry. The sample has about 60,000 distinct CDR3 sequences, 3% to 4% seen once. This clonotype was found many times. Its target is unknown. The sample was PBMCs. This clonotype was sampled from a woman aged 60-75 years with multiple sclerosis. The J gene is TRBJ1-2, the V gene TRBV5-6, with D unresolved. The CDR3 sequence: CASSLGPASNYGYTF. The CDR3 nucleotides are TGTGCCAGCAGCTTGGGCCCCGCTTCTAACTATGGCTACACCTTC.